The clone carrying this T cell receptor (beta chain) was counted only a few times. Its antigen is as yet unknown. The J segment lost 4 bases and the V segment lost 3 bases, leaving 0 bases of the junction unmatched. Germline-derived CDR1 and CDR2 are SQVTM and ANQGSEA. This CDR3 contains 12 residues. The data stem from a study of T cell repertoires in cytomegalovirus infection. Study at large: Peptides in the study included HLA-C-restricted and HLA-B-restricted CMV epitopes. An indication of both CMV infection and matching HLA type came from public TCR beta signatures.

Study-wide results and caveats: Clonotype analysis showed dominance of the ex vivo response by HLA-C-restricted CMV-specific TCR beta clonotypes. Public TCR beta family frequency separated CMV-and-HLA carriers, including in an independent cohort.

TCRdb re-called the reads with MiXCR, one entry per CDR3 protein. The table shows about 50,000 distinct CDR3 sequences, with around a fifth occurring only once. The source was CD8+ T cells from cultured PBMCs, collected from culture after CMV antigen stimulation. The chain couples TRBV29-1 to TRBJ1-2; the match to TRBD1 covers 9 bases. This clonotype was sampled from a human donor in good health (CMV status not recorded). Some clones in this sample may be carry-over from other donors' samples. The CDR3 DNA follows: TGCAGCGTTGAGGACAGGGGCTATGGCTACACCTTC. Amino acid sequence: CSVEDRGYGYTF. The full variable domain, its missing parts supplied by reference TRBV29-1 and TRBJ1-2, is SAVISQKPSRDICQRGTSLTIQCQVDSQVTMMFWYRQQPGQSLTLIATANQGSEATYESGFVIDKFPISRPNLTFSTLTVSNMSPEDSSIYLCSVEDRGYGYTFGSGTRLTVV.